The clone carrying this T cell receptor beta chain was detected many times. Its antigen is currently unknown. The source of the sample is a study of tumor and adjacent non-tumor tissue in lung cancer. Study overall: Aged about 30 to 76 years, patients included 10 men and 5 women with stage I to III disease. On average, productive TCRbeta reads reached about 4.17 million per sample. Study results and limitations: Tumor TCR diversity, when higher, was linked to shorter survival.

TCRbeta libraries were built with three rounds of nested PCR, modified from ARM-PCR. TCRdb fed the multiplex PCR reads into MiXCR, producing one record per CDR3 protein. The repertoire includes more than 85,000 distinct CDR3 sequences, 61% of them detected once, and roughly 14% sits in the top ten. CDR3 length: 15 residues. The V gene end was trimmed by 6 bases and the J gene end by 2 bases; junction bases not matched to a gene: 6. Germline CDR1 and CDR2: WSHSY and SAAADI. No cell sorting was done before RNA was extracted from the tissue. Newly diagnosed lung cancer patients had thoracic surgery in China, August–late 2014, without prior chemotherapy.

Sequenced material: lung tumor tissue. This receptor was taken from a man aged 70 or older with non-small cell lung cancer. The J gene is TRBJ2-2, the V gene TRBV10-2; 7 bases map to TRBD2. For the CDR3, the DNA is TGCGCCAGCAGAGAGCGGGGAACCAACACCGGGGAGCTGTTTTTT. Its translation is CASRERGTNTGELFF.